Listed below are T cell receptor beta chains from one sample, sequenced in a study of blood T cell repertoires in COVID-19. Assay: immunoSEQ multiplex PCR; the TCRdb copy retains only in-frame clones and omits some. The table includes about 230,000 clones, approximately 83% detected once. Sequencing was carried out using peripheral blood. The receptors stem from a woman in her forties or fifties with acute or convalescent COVID-19. The conserved cysteine and the conserved F or W are not part of the CDR3 here. Fields, in order: V gene, clone size, J gene, CDR3 protein. For some rows the clone size is stated as once, few or many, or as a class when expanded; others skip it.

TRBV24-1	NA	TRBJ2-1	ATRPTGGPSNEQF
TRBV5-1	NA	TRBJ1-5	ASRGITGLRPQH
TRBV12-3/TRBV12-4	NA	TRBJ1-3	ASRLGQGNTIY
TRBV7-2	NA	TRBJ2-1	ASSYSGTGANEQF
TRBV30	NA	TRBJ2-7	AWTSGSYEQY
TRBV24-1	NA	TRBJ2-1	ATSDPGAGGDNEQF
TRBV5-1	once	TRBJ2-7	ASSYSPGQAAYEQY
TRBV5-1	NA	TRBJ2-1	ASSLEASGNEQF
TRBV5-4	NA	TRBJ2-6	ASSLITGANVLT
TRBV28	NA	TRBJ1-1	ATGQVNTEAF
TRBV5-1	NA	TRBJ2-1	ASSPGGSRPAQQF
TRBV23-1	NA	TRBJ1-2	ASLGTGVLYNYGYT
TRBV19	NA	TRBJ1-4	ASSPRGRINEKLF
TRBV15	NA	TRBJ2-3	ATSRDREDTQY
TRBV15	NA	TRBJ2-1	ATSRVRRNVYEQF
TRBV4-3	few	TRBJ2-7	ASSQGPGRDEQY
TRBV30	NA	TRBJ1-1	ALEPSVNTEAF
TRBV9	NA	TRBJ2-7	ASSVGLASDEQY
TRBV12-3/TRBV12-4	NA	TRBJ2-7	ATGDYLHEQY
TRBV2	NA	TRBJ2-1	ASSPQGNEQF
TRBV25-1	few	TRBJ2-3	ASMGRAGGIDTQY
TRBV14	NA	TRBJ2-7	ASSQDTPALGQGLTYEQY
TRBV12-3/TRBV12-4	NA	TRBJ2-7	ASSPEPPSEQY
TRBV5-1	NA	TRBJ2-1	ASSLDGRNNEQF
TRBV7-9	NA	TRBJ2-1	ASSFSSGGYNEQF
TRBV7-9	NA	TRBJ2-7	ASRGGAEYEQY
TRBV21-1	NA	TRBJ2-1	ASSKWMLRDRVYNEQF
TRBV27	NA	TRBJ2-7	ASSLWGQGIYEQY
TRBV7-8	NA	TRBJ2-1	ASSLVRGYYNEQF
TRBV4-2	NA	TRBJ2-3	ASSSSGGSTDTQY
TRBV19	NA	TRBJ2-3	ASTPRDSYTDTQY
TRBV19	NA	TRBJ1-1	ASSIRRGTEAF
TRBV6-2/TRBV6-3	NA	TRBJ2-4	ASSPAGIPKNIQY
TRBV10-3	NA	TRBJ2-7	AIRTGQGGYEQY
TRBV5-5	NA	TRBJ2-3	ASSLMAGGTDTQY
TRBV28	once	TRBJ1-4	ASSTEIRREKLF
TRBV18	once	TRBJ1-3	ASSPAPAGVGNTIY
TRBV4-1	NA	TRBJ2-3	ASSSGGRIGGGRAEDTQY
TRBV6-5	once	TRBJ1-1	ASSYSASMNTEAF
TRBV6-5	NA	TRBJ2-3	ASSPGWSTDTQY
TRBV28	NA	TRBJ1-3	ASSPAWASGNTIY
TRBV7-6	NA	TRBJ2-2	ASSLTSGGASGELF
TRBV6-5	NA	TRBJ2-7	ASTERGGHEQY
TRBV6-5	NA	TRBJ2-7	ASVLSAAYEQY
TRBV12-3/TRBV12-4	NA	TRBJ1-1	ASSLRGHTEAF
TRBV5-4	NA	TRBJ2-1	ASSLDSSSYNEQF
TRBV6-1	once	TRBJ1-1	ASSEYGARAF
TRBV19	NA	TRBJ2-3	ASSIDVRGAPDTQY
TRBV5-6	NA	TRBJ2-4	ASSHRGQGKNIQY
TRBV19	NA	TRBJ2-3	ASSLTGTPGTDTQY
TRBV7-3	few	TRBJ1-4	ASSLTGTVNEKLF
TRBV4-1	NA	TRBJ2-1	ASSQPTGIGGEQF
TRBV6-5	NA	TRBJ1-6	ASKGTGNSPLH
TRBV5-1	NA	TRBJ1-4	ASSLGTGTVLF
TRBV19	NA	TRBJ1-1	ASSIPSGQGEAF
TRBV19	NA	TRBJ2-4	ASSISGSGKNIQY
TRBV15	NA	TRBJ2-1	ATSRMVAGGPPYNEQF
TRBV4-3	NA	TRBJ2-3	ASSQQDTSSTDTQY
TRBV6-2/TRBV6-3	NA	TRBJ2-2	ASSYVAGYGELF
TRBV15	NA	TRBJ1-3	ATSRDRASGNTIY